This paragraph reports one T cell receptor beta chain. The entry originates in a study of T cell responses to AZD1222 COVID-19 vaccine. The CDR3 spans 15 residues. V shed 1 base, J shed 7 bases, and the junction held 11 bases outside the gene matches. Germline CDR1 reads GTSNPN; CDR2 reads SVGIG (reference sequence). TCRdb's copy holds only in-frame clones and misses some; the assay was immunoSEQ multiplex PCR. The sample records about 140,000 clones, over 85% being singletons. The sequence came from an adult in good health. The chain employs TRBV30 and TRBJ2-7; 9 nucleotides line up with TRBD1. Sequenced material: peripheral blood, taken on day 0 of AZD1222 vaccination. CDR3 protein: CAWSEGTGGSGEQYF. CDR3 sequence (DNA): TGTGCCTGGAGTGAAGGAACAGGGGGCTCGGGGGAGCAGTACTTC.